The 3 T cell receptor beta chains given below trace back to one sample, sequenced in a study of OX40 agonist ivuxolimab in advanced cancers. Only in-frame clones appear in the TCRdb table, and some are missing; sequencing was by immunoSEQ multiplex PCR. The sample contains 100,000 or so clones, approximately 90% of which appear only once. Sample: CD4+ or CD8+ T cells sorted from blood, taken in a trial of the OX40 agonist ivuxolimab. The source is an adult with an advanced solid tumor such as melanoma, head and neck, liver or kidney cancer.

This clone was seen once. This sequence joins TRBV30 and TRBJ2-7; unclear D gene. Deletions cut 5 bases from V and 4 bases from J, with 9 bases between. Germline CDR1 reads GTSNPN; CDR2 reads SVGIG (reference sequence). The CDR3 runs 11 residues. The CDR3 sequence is CAWERMYEQYF. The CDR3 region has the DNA TGTGCCTGGGAAAGGATGTACGAGCAGTACTTC.

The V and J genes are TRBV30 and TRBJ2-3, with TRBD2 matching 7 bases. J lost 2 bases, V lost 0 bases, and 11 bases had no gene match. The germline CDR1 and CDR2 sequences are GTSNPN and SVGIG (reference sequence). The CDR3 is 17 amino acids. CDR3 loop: CAWSVGGGPGVTDTQYF. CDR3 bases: TGTGCCTGGAGTGTTGGGGGAGGGCCCGGGGTCACAGATACGCAGTATTTT.

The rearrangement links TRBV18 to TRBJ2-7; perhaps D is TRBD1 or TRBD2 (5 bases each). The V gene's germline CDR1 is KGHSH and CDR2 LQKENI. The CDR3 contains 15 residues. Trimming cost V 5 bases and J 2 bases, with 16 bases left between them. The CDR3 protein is CASSITGTSAYEQYF. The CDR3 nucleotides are TGTGCCAGCTCAATCACCGGGACGAGTGCCTACGAGCAGTACTTC.